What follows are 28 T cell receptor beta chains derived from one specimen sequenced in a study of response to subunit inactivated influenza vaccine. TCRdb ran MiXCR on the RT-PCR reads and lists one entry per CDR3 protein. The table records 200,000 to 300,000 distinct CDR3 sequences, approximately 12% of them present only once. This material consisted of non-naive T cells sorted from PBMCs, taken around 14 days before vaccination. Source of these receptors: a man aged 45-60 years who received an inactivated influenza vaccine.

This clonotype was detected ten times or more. CDR3 residues: CASSDRQVTDTQYF. DNA of the CDR3: TGTGCCAGCAGTGATAGACAGGTCACAGATACGCAGTATTTT. The genes are TRBV12-3 or TRBV12-4 and TRBJ2-3, with D possibly being TRBD1 (6 bases). V gave up 5 bases and J gave up 2 bases, with 11 bases separating them. This CDR3 has 14 residues.

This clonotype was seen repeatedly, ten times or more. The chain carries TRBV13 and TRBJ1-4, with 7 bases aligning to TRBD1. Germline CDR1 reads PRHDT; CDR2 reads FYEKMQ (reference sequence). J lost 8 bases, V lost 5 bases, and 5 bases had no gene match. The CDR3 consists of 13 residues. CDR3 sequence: CASSARGHEKLFF. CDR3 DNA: TGTGCCAGCAGCGCAAGGGGGCACGAAAAACTGTTTTTT.

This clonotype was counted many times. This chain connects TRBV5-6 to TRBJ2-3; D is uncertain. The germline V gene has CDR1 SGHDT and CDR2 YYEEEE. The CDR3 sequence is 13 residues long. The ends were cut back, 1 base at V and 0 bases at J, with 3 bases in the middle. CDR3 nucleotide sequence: TGTGCCAGCAGCTTGCAGAGCACAGATACGCAGTATTTT. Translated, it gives CASSLQSTDTQYF.

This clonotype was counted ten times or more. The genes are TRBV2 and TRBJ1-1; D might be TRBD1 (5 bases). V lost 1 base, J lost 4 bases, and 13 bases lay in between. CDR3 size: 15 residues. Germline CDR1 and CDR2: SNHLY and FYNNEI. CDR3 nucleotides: TGTGCCAGCAGTGAAGAGGCAGGGTGGAGCACTGAAGCTTTCTTT. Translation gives CASSEEAGWSTEAFF.

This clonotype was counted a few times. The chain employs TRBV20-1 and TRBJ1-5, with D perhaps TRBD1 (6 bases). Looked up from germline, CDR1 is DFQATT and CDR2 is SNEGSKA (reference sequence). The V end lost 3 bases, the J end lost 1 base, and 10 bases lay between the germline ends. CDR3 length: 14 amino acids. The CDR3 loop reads CSASRRGSNQPQHF. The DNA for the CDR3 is TGCAGTGCTAGTAGGAGGGGGAGCAATCAGCCCCAGCATTTT.

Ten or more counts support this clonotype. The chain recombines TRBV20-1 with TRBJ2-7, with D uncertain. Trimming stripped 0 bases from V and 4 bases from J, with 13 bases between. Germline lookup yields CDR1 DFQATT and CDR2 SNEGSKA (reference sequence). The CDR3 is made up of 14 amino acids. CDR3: CSARDILKAYEQYF. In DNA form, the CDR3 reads TGCAGTGCTAGAGATATACTCAAAGCTTACGAGCAGTACTTC.

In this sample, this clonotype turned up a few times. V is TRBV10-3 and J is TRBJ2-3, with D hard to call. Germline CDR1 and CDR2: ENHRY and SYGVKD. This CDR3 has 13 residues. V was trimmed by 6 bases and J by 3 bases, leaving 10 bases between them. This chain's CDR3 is CAISRLITDTQYF. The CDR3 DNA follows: TGTGCCATCAGCCGCTTGATTACAGATACGCAGTATTTT.

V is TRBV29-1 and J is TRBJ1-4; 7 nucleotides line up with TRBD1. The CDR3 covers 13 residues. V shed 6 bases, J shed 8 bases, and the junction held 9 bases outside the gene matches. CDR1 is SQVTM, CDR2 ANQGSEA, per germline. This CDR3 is CSVMTGSREKLFF. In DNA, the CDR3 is TGCAGCGTCATGACAGGGTCTAGGGAAAAACTGTTTTTT.

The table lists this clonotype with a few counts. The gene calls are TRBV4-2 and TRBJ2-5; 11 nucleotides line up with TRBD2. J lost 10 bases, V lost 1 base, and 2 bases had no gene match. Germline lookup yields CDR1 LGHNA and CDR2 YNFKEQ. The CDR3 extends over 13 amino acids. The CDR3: CASSQVSGGGQYF. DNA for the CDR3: TGTGCCAGCAGCCAAGTTAGCGGGGGGGGCCAGTACTTC.

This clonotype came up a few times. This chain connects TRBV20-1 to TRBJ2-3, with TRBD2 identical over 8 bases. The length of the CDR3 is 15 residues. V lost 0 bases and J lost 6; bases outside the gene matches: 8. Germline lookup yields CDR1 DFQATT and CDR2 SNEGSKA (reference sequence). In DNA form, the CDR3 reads TGCAGTGCTAGAGATACCACTAGCGGCCTTGATACGCAGTATTTT. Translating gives CSARDTTSGLDTQYF.

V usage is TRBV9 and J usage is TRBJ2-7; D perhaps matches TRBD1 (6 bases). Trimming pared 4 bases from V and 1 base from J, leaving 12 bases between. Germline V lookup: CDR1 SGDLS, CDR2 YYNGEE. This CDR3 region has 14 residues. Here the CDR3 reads CASSTDSASYEQYF. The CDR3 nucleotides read TGTGCCAGCAGCACGGACAGCGCGTCCTACGAGCAGTACTTC. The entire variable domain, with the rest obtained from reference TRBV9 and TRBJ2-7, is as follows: DSGVTQTPKHLITATGQRVTLRCSPRSGDLSVYWYQQSLDQGLQFLIQYYNGEERAKGNILERFSAQQFPDLHSELNLSSLELGDSALYFCASSTDSASYEQYFGPGTRLTVT.

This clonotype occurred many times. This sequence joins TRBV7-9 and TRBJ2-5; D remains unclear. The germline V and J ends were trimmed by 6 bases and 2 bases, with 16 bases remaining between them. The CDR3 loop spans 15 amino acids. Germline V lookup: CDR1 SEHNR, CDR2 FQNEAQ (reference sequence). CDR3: CASSYFRGYQETQYF. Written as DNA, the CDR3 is TGTGCCAGCAGTTACTTTCGTGGGTATCAAGAGACCCAGTACTTC.

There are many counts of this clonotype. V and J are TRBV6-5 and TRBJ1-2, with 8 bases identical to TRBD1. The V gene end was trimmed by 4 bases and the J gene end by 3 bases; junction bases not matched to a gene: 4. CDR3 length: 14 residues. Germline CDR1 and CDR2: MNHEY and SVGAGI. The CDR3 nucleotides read TGTGCCAGCAGTTGGACAGGGCGGGACTATGGCTACACCTTC. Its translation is CASSWTGRDYGYTF.

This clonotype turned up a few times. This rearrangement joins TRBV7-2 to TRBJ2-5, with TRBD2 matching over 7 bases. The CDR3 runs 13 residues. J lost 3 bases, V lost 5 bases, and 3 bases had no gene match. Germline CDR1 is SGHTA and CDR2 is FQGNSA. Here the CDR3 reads CASSRGLEETQYF. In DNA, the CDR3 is TGTGCCAGCAGCCGAGGACTAGAAGAGACCCAGTACTTC.

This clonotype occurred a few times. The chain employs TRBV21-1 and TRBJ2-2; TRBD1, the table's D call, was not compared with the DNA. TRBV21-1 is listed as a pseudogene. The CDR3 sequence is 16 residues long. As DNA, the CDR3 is TGTGCCAATCCACCGTCGGGACAGGGGTGCTACGGGGAGCTGTTTTTT. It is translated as CANPPSGQGCYGELFF.

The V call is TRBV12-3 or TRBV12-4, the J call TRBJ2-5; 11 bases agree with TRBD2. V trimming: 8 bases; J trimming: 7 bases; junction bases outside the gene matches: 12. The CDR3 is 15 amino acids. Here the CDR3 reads CASGPLAGGLGTQYF. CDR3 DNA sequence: TGTGCCAGCGGACCCCTAGCGGGGGGTCTCGGGACCCAGTACTTC.

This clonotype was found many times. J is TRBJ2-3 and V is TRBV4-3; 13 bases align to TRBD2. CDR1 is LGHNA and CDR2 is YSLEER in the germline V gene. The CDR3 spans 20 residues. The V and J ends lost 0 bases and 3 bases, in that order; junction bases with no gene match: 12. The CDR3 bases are TGCGCCAGCAGCCAAGATCTGGTGACTAGCGGGAGGTCGGGAACAGATACGCAGTATTTT. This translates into CASSQDLVTSGRSGTDTQYF.

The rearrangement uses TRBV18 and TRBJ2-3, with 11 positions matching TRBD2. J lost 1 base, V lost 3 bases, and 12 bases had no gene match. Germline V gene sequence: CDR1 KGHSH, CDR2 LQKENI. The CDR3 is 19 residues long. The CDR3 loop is CASSPLSGGAGFGTDTQYF. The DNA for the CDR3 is TGTGCCAGCTCACCCCTTAGCGGGGGGGCCGGGTTTGGCACAGATACGCAGTATTTT.

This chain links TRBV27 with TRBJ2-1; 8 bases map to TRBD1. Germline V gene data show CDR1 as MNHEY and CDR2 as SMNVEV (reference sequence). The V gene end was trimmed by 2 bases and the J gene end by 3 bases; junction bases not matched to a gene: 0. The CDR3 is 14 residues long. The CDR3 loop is CASSLGTGYNEQFF. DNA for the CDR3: TGTGCCAGCAGTTTAGGGACAGGCTACAATGAGCAGTTCTTC.

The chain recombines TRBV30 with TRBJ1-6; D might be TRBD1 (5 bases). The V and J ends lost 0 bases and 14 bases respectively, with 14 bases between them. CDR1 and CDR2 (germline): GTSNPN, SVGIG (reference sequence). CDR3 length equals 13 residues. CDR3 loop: CAWSVGDLAALHF. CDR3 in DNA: TGTGCCTGGAGTGTTGGGGACCTCGCAGCCCTCCACTTT.

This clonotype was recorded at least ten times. CDR3 protein: CASTHPGRETQYF. The CDR3 DNA is TGTGCCAGCACTCACCCTGGGAGAGAGACCCAGTACTTC. This sequence joins TRBV6-2 or TRBV6-3 and TRBJ2-5; possibly TRBD2 for D (5 bases). Between the trimmed V and J ends, which lost 7 bases and 4 bases, there was a span of 13 bases. Germline CDR1 MNHEY, CDR2 SVGEGT. This CDR3 region has 13 residues.

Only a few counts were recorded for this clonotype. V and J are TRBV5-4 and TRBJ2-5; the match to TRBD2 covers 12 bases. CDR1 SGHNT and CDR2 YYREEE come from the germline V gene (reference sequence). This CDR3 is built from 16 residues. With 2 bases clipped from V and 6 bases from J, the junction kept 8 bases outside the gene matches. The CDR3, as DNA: TGTGCCAGCAGCTTCGACCCGACTAGCGGGGGAAAGACCCAGTACTTC. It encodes CASSFDPTSGGKTQYF.

In DNA form, the CDR3 reads TGCGCCAGCAGTCAATCGGCCACCGACAGGGTGGAGAGGAACACCGGGGAGCTGTTTTTT. Translating gives CASSQSATDRVERNTGELFF. This chain joins TRBV23-1 and TRBJ2-2; 7 bases align to TRBD1. TRBV23-1 is identified as an open reading frame with a role that is uncertain. The CDR3 covers 20 residues. V dropped 0 bases and J dropped 1; count of bases not matched to a gene: 14.

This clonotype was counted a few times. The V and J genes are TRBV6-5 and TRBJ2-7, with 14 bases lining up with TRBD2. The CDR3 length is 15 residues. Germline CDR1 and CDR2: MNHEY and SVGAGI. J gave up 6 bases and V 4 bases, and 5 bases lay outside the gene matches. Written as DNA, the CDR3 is TGTGCCAGCAGTTTAGGACTAGCGGGAGGTCGCGAGCAGTACTTC. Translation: CASSLGLAGGREQYF.

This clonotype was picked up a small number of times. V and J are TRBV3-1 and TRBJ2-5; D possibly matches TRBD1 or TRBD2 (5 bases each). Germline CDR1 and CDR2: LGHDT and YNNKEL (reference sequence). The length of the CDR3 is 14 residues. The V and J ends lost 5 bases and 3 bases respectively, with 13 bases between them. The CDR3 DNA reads TGTGCCAGCAGCAGCCGGGGCCTGAAAGAGACCCAGTACTTC. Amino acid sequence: CASSSRGLKETQYF.

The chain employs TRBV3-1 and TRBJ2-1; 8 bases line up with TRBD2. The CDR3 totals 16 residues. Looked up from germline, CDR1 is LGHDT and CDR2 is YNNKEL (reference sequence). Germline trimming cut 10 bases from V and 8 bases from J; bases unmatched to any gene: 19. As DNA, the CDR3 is TGTGCCACCTCCCAAGTCGTCGGGACTAGTGTTCATGAGCAGTTCTTC. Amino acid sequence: CATSQVVGTSVHEQFF.

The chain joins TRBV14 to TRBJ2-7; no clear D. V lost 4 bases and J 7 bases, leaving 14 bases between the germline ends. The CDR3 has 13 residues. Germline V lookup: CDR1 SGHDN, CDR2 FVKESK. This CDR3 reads CASSPTNTGEQYF. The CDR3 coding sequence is TGTGCCAGCAGCCCCACAAACACCGGGGAGCAGTACTTC. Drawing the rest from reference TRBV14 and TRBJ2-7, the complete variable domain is EAGVTQFPSHSVIEKGQTVTLRCDPISGHDNLYWYRRVMGKEIKFLLHFVKESKQDESGMPNNRFLAERTGGTYSTLKVQPAELEDSGVYFCASSPTNTGEQYFGPGTRLTVT.

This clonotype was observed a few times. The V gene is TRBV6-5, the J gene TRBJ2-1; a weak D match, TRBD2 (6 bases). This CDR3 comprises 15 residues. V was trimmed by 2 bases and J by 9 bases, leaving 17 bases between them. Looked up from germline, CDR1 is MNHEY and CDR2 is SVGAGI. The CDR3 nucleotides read TGTGCCAGCAGTTACCGACTAGTCCCTGATCGTGAGCAGTTCTTC. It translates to CASSYRLVPDREQFF.